This T cell receptor beta chain was obtained from a study of blood T cell repertoires in COVID-19. In the study overall: Sample material is recorded as cDNA or gDNA derived from T cells, B-cell-depleted T cells, or PBMCs.

TCRdb keeps only in-frame clones here, not all; method: immunoSEQ multiplex PCR. The top ten clones hold approximately 3% of a sample with about 270,000 clones, around 90% of them seen once. CDR1 SGHRS and CDR2 YFSETQ come from the germline V gene. Trimming at V came to 4 bases and at J to 6 bases, leaving 7 bases not matched to a gene. CDR3 length: 15 amino acids. The sequenced material came from PBMCs or T cells enriched from blood (not recorded which). This rearrangement joins TRBV5-1 to TRBJ1-2, with 12 bases that match TRBD1. This TCR was sampled from a man aged 35 to 55 who had been exposed to COVID-19. CDR3 in amino acids: CASSLRDRGQDGYTF. The CDR3, as DNA: TGCGCCAGCAGCCTAAGGGACAGGGGGCAGGATGGCTACACCTTC.